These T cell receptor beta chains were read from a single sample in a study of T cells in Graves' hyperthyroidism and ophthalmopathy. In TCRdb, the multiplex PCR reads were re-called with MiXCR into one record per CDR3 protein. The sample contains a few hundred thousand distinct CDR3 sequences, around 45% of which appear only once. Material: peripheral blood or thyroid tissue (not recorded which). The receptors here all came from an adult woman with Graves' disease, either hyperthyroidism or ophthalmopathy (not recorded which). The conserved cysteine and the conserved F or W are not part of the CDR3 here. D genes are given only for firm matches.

SAEEDRTGELF,TRBJ2-2,TRBV20-1,TRBD1
ASSGDWGGNEKLF,TRBJ1-4,TRBV7-8,.
AWRTHGDRGKYEQY,TRBJ2-7,TRBV30,TRBD1
ASSISLQPQH,TRBJ1-5,TRBV12-3/TRBV12-4,.
SVLGYRQGVNTEAF,TRBJ1-1,TRBV29-1,TRBD1
SARDNWKNYGYT,TRBJ1-2,TRBV20-1,.
ASTPGHPYEQY,TRBJ2-7,TRBV6-1,.
ASSLGDSENQPQH,TRBJ1-5,TRBV5-1,.
ASGGRGETQY,TRBJ2-5,TRBV7-3,.
ASSLSGRARTEAF,TRBJ1-1,TRBV7-9,.
ATSPRGATNEKLF,TRBJ1-4,TRBV15,.
ASSLGTGGGYDTQY,TRBJ2-3,TRBV7-2,TRBD1
SVEVVADTGELF,TRBJ2-2,TRBV29-1,.
ASSLGDLGYT,TRBJ1-2,TRBV5-1,.
ASSPDSLDEQY,TRBJ2-7,TRBV7-9,.
ASSSIISGPYEQY,TRBJ2-7,TRBV7-2,.
SGPAGAANEQF,TRBJ2-1,TRBV20-1,TRBD2
ASLVQGRANVLT,TRBJ2-6,TRBV5-4,.
ASSPGPMNTEAF,TRBJ1-1,TRBV7-8,.
ATSDPGRGYEQY,TRBJ2-7,TRBV24-1,.
ASSLEGRVTTEAF,TRBJ1-1,TRBV5-1,.
ASSTRQVFHEEAF,TRBJ1-1,TRBV6-5,.
ASSGGPFEAF,TRBJ1-1,TRBV7-9,.
ASSQGRLGGGLGNQPQH,TRBJ1-5,TRBV4-1,.
ASSGSRDGGETQY,TRBJ2-5,TRBV9,.
SARVGTSGRGEQY,TRBJ2-7,TRBV20-1,TRBD2
SLEGHTNEKLF,TRBJ1-4,TRBV29-1,.
ASSSPGHNTEAF,TRBJ1-1,TRBV19,.
ASEEDGNTEAF,TRBJ1-1,TRBV19,.
ASSSTRGQV,TRBJ2-7,TRBV11-2,TRBD1
ASSIRESGNTIY,TRBJ1-3,TRBV12-3/TRBV12-4,.
ASSPGVRSGANVLT,TRBJ2-6,TRBV7-9,.
ASSLSRNTGELF,TRBJ2-2,TRBV7-2,.
ASSSPTGGHYEQY,TRBJ2-7,TRBV25-1,TRBD1
ASSREGRDQPQH,TRBJ1-5,TRBV7-9,.
ASSLLAYEQY,TRBJ2-7,TRBV7-9,.
ASSSIPGTSGNTIY,TRBJ1-3,TRBV2,.
ASSLAGGSLNSPLH,TRBJ1-6,TRBV7-8,.
ASSLGLAGAYGQY,TRBJ2-7,TRBV11-2,TRBD2
ASSLADRGEETQY,TRBJ2-5,TRBV7-8,TRBD1
ASSRGSPGELF,TRBJ2-2,TRBV12-3/TRBV12-4,.
ASSETGEGYEQY,TRBJ2-7,TRBV2,.
ASSLDRDLFYEQY,TRBJ2-7,TRBV5-1,.
SAPPGAGETQY,TRBJ2-5,TRBV20-1,.
SASWDRTNYGYT,TRBJ1-2,TRBV20-1,TRBD1
AISEWVAGAQGNEQY,TRBJ2-7,TRBV10-3,TRBD2
ATSRDRDPKMETQY,TRBJ2-5,TRBV15,.
ASSDIQGASDYEQY,TRBJ2-7,TRBV10-2,TRBD1
SADSYSGRSYEQY,TRBJ2-7,TRBV20-1,TRBD2
ASSGRDRDDSPLH,TRBJ1-6,TRBV7-8,TRBD1
ASSPGTAPTYEQY,TRBJ2-7,TRBV4-1,.
ASSRQTSGSVAYEQY,TRBJ2-7,TRBV4-1,TRBD2
ASSSPPGIYGYT,TRBJ1-2,TRBV7-9,.
ASSLAVDWEETQY,TRBJ2-5,TRBV7-9,.
ASSSAGTGSYGYT,TRBJ1-2,TRBV7-2,TRBD1